This TCR beta chain was obtained from a study of control samples from healthy donors and cancer patients. The repertoire was sequenced with immunoSEQ multiplex PCR; TCRdb's copy has only in-frame clones and lacks some. Among some 200,000 clones listed, roughly 94% were seen once. The origin of this receptor is a man aged 45 to 65 in good health. Sequenced material: blood.

For the CDR3, the DNA is TGTGCCAGCAGCCCCCAGGGGGGCCGCGCAGATACGCAGTATTTT. This codes for CASSPQGGRADTQYF. The chain carries TRBV5-4 and TRBJ2-3; possible D gene TRBD1, 7 bases. The V end was cut by 4 bases, the J end by 4 bases, with 16 bases between. CDR1 and CDR2 from the germline V gene are SGHNT and YYREEE (reference sequence). The CDR3 length is 15 residues.